Presented here are 26 T cell receptor beta chains from one specimen sequenced in a study of shared clonotypes between healthy human individuals. Libraries were prepared by immunoSEQ multiplex PCR; TCRdb keeps only in-frame clonotypes and omits some of them. The data show some 2.1 million clones, 90% to 95% seen once. Source material: naive CD4+ T cells sorted from blood. Noted subset: CD45RA+ positively selected. These receptors all stem from a man aged 18 to 29 in good health.

The rearrangement uses TRBV5-1 and TRBJ2-2, with D unresolved. This CDR3 region has 14 residues. Germline values: CDR1 SGHRS, CDR2 YFSETQ. With 2 bases removed from V and 1 base from J, the gap between germline ends came to 6 bases. CDR3 nucleotides: TGCGCCAGCAGCTTTCTCGGGAACACCGGGGAGCTGTTTTTT. Translation: CASSFLGNTGELFF.

Only one count was recorded for this clone. This rearrangement joins TRBV28 to TRBJ1-1; 8 positions agree with TRBD1. Germline CDR1 is MDHEN and CDR2 is SYDVKM. The J segment lost 3 bases and the V segment lost 6 bases, leaving 9 bases of the junction unmatched. This CDR3 is 15 amino acids long. The CDR3 here is CASSTQGARYTEAFF. The CDR3 region has the DNA TGTGCCAGCAGCACGCAGGGGGCAAGGTACACTGAAGCTTTCTTT.

This clone was seen only once. The chain carries TRBV5-1 and TRBJ2-1; 7 bases align to TRBD2. This CDR3 is 17 amino acids long. The J segment lost 0 bases and the V segment lost 5 bases, leaving 11 bases of the junction unmatched. Germline lookup yields CDR1 SGHRS and CDR2 YFSETQ. CDR3 coding DNA: TGCGCCAGCAGTCCCCTCTTAGGCGGGAGCTCCTACAATGAGCAGTTCTTC. It yields the protein CASSPLLGGSSYNEQFF.

This clone was seen a single time. This sequence joins TRBV7-2 and TRBJ1-4; unclear D gene. There are 16 residues in the CDR3. The germline V and J ends were trimmed by 1 base and 0 bases, with 9 bases remaining between them. Germline V gene sequence: CDR1 SGHTA, CDR2 FQGNSA. CDR3 nucleotide sequence: TGTGCCAGCAGCTTAGTAGGCGGCACAACTAATGAAAAACTGTTTTTT. The encoded protein is CASSLVGGTTNEKLFF. The full variable domain, with the rest looked up from reference TRBV7-2 and TRBJ1-4, is GAGVSQSPSNKVTEKGKDVELRCDPISGHTALYWYRQSLGQGLEFLIYFQGNSAPDKSGLPSDRFSAERTGGSVSTLTIQRTQQEDSAVYLCASSLVGGTTNEKLFFGSGTQLSVL.

On this clone: Other DNA sequences in this specimen translate into the identical CDR3. The chain employs TRBV28 and TRBJ2-2; D is unresolved. Germline V CDR1 and CDR2: MDHEN, SYDVKM. With 2 bases removed from V and 1 base from J, the gap between germline ends came to 5 bases. The CDR3 runs 14 residues. This CDR3 is CASSLRQNTGELFF. The DNA for the CDR3 is TGTGCCAGCAGTTTAAGACAGAACACCGGGGAGCTGTTTTTT.

This chain connects TRBV5-1 to TRBJ2-2, with TRBD2 matching over 9 bases. Germline-derived CDR1 and CDR2 are SGHRS and YFSETQ. V shed 2 bases and J 5 bases; nucleotides not matched to a gene: 1. CDR3 length: 14 residues. The CDR3 bases are TGCGCCAGCAGCTTTAGCGGGAGTACCGGGGAGCTGTTTTTT. It codes for CASSFSGSTGELFF.

This clone was recorded only once. The chain employs TRBV28 and TRBJ2-7; D perhaps matches TRBD1 (5 bases). Germline lookup yields CDR1 MDHEN and CDR2 SYDVKM. The CDR3 is made up of 14 amino acids. Trimming stripped 4 bases from V and 2 bases from J, with 12 bases between. In DNA form, the CDR3 reads TGTGCCAGCAGTTCAGGGTTGGGGACCTACGAGCAGTACTTC. It specifies CASSSGLGTYEQYF.

This chain uses TRBV29-1 with TRBJ2-2, with D perhaps matching TRBD1 (5 bases). V lost 5 bases to trimming and J lost 0 bases, with 13 bases between them. The germline CDR1 and CDR2 sequences are SQVTM and ANQGSEA. CDR3 length: 15 residues. Written as DNA, the CDR3 is TGCAGCGTTCGGTCCTCAGGGTCGAACACCGGGGAGCTGTTTTTT. It is translated as CSVRSSGSNTGELFF.

In regard to this clone: The sample carries other DNA sequences with the same CDR3. V and J are TRBV7-9 and TRBJ2-2; TRBD1 aligns across 7 bases. CDR3 length: 15 amino acids. The V gene end was trimmed by 3 bases and the J gene end by 0 bases; junction bases not matched to a gene: 1. CDR1 and CDR2 from the germline V gene are SEHNR and FQNEAQ (reference sequence). As DNA, the CDR3 is TGTGCCAGCAGCTTGGGGACAGCGAACACCGGGGAGCTGTTTTTT. It is translated as CASSLGTANTGELFF.

J is TRBJ1-6 and V is TRBV5-1; the match to TRBD1 covers 9 bases. Germline loops: CDR1 SGHRS, CDR2 YFSETQ. This CDR3 is built from 14 residues. V shed 5 bases and J 7 bases; nucleotides not matched to a gene: 4. The DNA of the CDR3 is TGCGCCAGCAGGGAGACAGGGGGAAATTCACCCCTCCACTTT. Translation: CASRETGGNSPLHF.

On this clone: Being one base from a much bigger clone, this may be a read error. V gene TRBV4-1 combines with J gene TRBJ2-7; no clear D gene. V lost 4 bases, J lost 7 bases, and 17 bases lay in between. The CDR3 loop spans 14 amino acids. The germline gives CDR1 MGHRA, CDR2 YSYEKL. Written as DNA, the CDR3 is TGCGCCAGCAGCCCAACTTACCTGCCGGCTGAGCAGTACTTC. Translating it yields CASSPTYLPAEQYF.

In this sample, this clone turned up many times. This chain uses TRBV30 with TRBJ1-1; TRBD1 is a possible D gene (6 bases). Germline CDR1 reads GTSNPN; CDR2 reads SVGIG (reference sequence). The CDR3 runs 12 residues. Trimming took off 5 bases at V and 6 bases at J, with 13 bases between the two ends. In nucleotides, the CDR3 is TGTGCCTGGGTCAGGGGTTTTCCTGAAGCTTTCTTT. It yields the protein CAWVRGFPEAFF.

The chain carries TRBV27 and TRBJ1-1, with TRBD1 identical over 7 bases. V trimming: 5 bases; J trimming: 4 bases; junction bases outside the gene matches: 7. Per the germline V gene, CDR1 is MNHEY and CDR2 is SMNVEV (reference sequence). This CDR3 contains 14 residues. The CDR3 DNA reads TGTGCCAGCAGTATCCCGGACAGGCGCACTGAAGCTTTCTTT. Amino acid sequence: CASSIPDRRTEAFF.

This chain joins TRBV7-8 and TRBJ2-1; possible D gene TRBD2, 5 bases. CDR1 and CDR2 (germline): SGHVS, FQNEAQ. The V and J ends lost 6 bases and 7 bases respectively, with 19 bases between them. The CDR3 runs to 15 residues. The CDR3 is CASRERNMRENEQFF. CDR3 sequence (DNA): TGTGCCAGCAGAGAAAGGAATATGAGGGAAAATGAGCAGTTCTTC.

V gene TRBV7-3 combines with J gene TRBJ1-2, with D possibly matching TRBD1 (5 bases). Looked up from germline, CDR1 is SGHTA and CDR2 is FQGTGA. The CDR3 is 15 amino acids. V lost 1 base and J lost 5, with 14 bases in between. The DNA for the CDR3 is TGTGCCAGCAGCTTAAAAGGGGACGCCTTTTATGGCTACACCTTC. Translation: CASSLKGDAFYGYTF.

The rearrangement joins TRBV19 to TRBJ2-5; 9 positions agree with TRBD2. V was clipped by 10 bases and J by 5 bases; unmatched bases: 14. The length of the CDR3 is 15 residues. Germline loops: CDR1 LNHDA, CDR2 SQIVND (reference sequence). CDR3 region: CATRVVAGESETQYF. In nucleotides, the CDR3 is TGTGCCACCAGGGTTGTAGCGGGAGAATCGGAGACCCAGTACTTC.

The chain carries TRBV30 and TRBJ1-3, with 7 bases identical to TRBD1. Germline V CDR1 and CDR2: GTSNPN, SVGIG (reference sequence). V dropped 3 bases and J dropped 5; count of bases not matched to a gene: 7. CDR3 length: 14 residues. The CDR3 sequence: CAWSGWDSRNTIYF. In nucleotides, the CDR3 is TGTGCCTGGAGCGGATGGGACAGTCGAAACACCATATATTTT.

J is TRBJ2-7 and V is TRBV20-1; D is tentatively TRBD1 or TRBD2 (5 bases each). In germline, CDR1 is DFQATT, CDR2 SNEGSKA (reference sequence). The CDR3 extends over 11 amino acids. Deletions cut 3 bases from V and 8 bases from J, with 11 bases between. CDR3 sequence: CSARLGEQQYF. In DNA, the CDR3 is TGCAGTGCTAGGTTGGGGGAGCAGCAGTACTTC.

The J gene is TRBJ2-1, the V gene TRBV30, with D perhaps TRBD2 (5 bases). Germline V gene sequence: CDR1 GTSNPN, CDR2 SVGIG (reference sequence). The CDR3 totals 13 residues. Trimming left V 2 bases short and J 9 bases short, with 14 bases between. The CDR3 reads CAWSRLAKGEQFF. The DNA for the CDR3 is TGTGCCTGGAGTAGGTTAGCGAAGGGTGAGCAGTTCTTC.

The rearrangement joins TRBV13 to TRBJ1-2; 10 positions match TRBD1. V was pared by 5 bases and J by 2 bases, with 8 bases of the junction left unmatched. The CDR3 consists of 16 residues. Germline V CDR1 and CDR2: PRHDT, FYEKMQ (reference sequence). CDR3 sequence: CASSARRGQGNYGYTF. DNA of the CDR3: TGTGCCAGCAGCGCCCGGCGGGGACAGGGGAACTATGGCTACACCTTC.

The chain recombines TRBV2 with TRBJ2-1; the match to TRBD1 covers 9 bases. After removal of 3 bases from V and 9 bases from J, the junction contained 9 bases not matched to a gene. The CDR3 loop spans 15 amino acids. Germline V gene lookup returns CDR1 SNHLY and CDR2 FYNNEI. CDR3 in DNA: TGTGCCAGCAGTGATCTAGGGACAGGGAGGAGTGAGCAGTTCTTC. Its translation is CASSDLGTGRSEQFF.

The chain has TRBV11-2 and TRBJ2-7, with a tentative D call TRBD1 (6 bases). This CDR3 region has 15 residues. Trimming cost V 5 bases and J 2 bases, with 16 bases left between them. Germline V gene sequence: CDR1 SGHAT, CDR2 FQNNGV. The CDR3 here is CASSPGAEPPYEQYF. In DNA, the CDR3 is TGTGCCAGCAGCCCAGGGGCAGAGCCTCCCTACGAGCAGTACTTC.

J is TRBJ2-2 and V is TRBV10-3, with 7 bases fitting TRBD1. CDR1 and CDR2 from the germline V gene are ENHRY and SYGVKD. The CDR3 contains 14 residues. The J segment lost 4 bases and the V segment lost 4 bases, leaving 3 bases of the junction unmatched. The CDR3 DNA reads TGTGCCATCAGTGCGACAGGGACCACCGGGGAGCTGTTTTTT. This translates into CAISATGTTGELFF.

This chain joins TRBV9 and TRBJ2-7; D gene uncertain. CDR3 length: 13 residues. Trimming cost V 0 bases and J 3 bases, with 7 bases left between them. Germline lookup yields CDR1 SGDLS and CDR2 YYNGEE. The CDR3 is CASSVAQNYEQYF. CDR3 DNA: TGTGCCAGCAGCGTAGCACAGAACTACGAGCAGTACTTC.

The V call is TRBV6-1, the J call TRBJ1-2; 7 bases map to TRBD1. Trimming took 6 bases from V and 8 from J; bases not matched to a gene: 9. This CDR3 comprises 13 residues. Germline-derived CDR1 and CDR2 are MNHNS and SASEGT. Here the CDR3 DNA reads TGTGCCAGCAGCGACAGGGACACCCAGGGCTACACCTTC. Translated, it gives CASSDRDTQGYTF.

The V call is TRBV2, the J call TRBJ2-7; tentatively, D is TRBD2 (6 bases). The CDR3 is 11 amino acids. CDR1 SNHLY and CDR2 FYNNEI come from the germline V gene. V was cut by 11 bases and J by 5 bases, with 13 bases left in between. CDR3 nucleotide sequence: TGTGCCTGCGGGGTAAATGACGAGCAGTACTTC. The encoded protein is CACGVNDEQYF.